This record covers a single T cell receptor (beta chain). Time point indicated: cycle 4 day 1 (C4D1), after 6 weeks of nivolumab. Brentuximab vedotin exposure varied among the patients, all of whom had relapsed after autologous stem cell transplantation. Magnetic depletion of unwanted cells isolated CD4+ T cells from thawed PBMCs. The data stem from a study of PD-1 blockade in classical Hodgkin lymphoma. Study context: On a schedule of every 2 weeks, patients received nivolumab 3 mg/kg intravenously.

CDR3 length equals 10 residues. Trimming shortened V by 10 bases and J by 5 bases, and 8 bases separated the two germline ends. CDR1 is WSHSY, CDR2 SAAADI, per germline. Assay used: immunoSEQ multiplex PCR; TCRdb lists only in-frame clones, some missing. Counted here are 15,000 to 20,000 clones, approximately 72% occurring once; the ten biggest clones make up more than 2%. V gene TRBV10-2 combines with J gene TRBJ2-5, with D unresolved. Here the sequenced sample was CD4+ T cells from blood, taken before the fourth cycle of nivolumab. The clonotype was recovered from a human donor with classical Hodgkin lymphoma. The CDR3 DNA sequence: TGCGCCAACCCAGTGGAGACCCAGTACTTC. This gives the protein CANPVETQYF.